The following is a TCR beta chain sequence with its context. CDR3 length: 14 amino acids. Germline CDR1 and CDR2: MGHRA and YSYEKL. Trimming left V 1 base short and J 7 bases short, with 10 bases between. The data were obtained in a study of T cell changes during pregnancy in multiple sclerosis. TCRdb's table, derived via immunoSEQ multiplex PCR, lists solely in-frame clones and lacks some. The repertoire holds 60,000 to 65,000 clones, 92% seen once, with roughly 2.3% in the top ten. This clonotype was obtained from a female donor with multiple sclerosis, enrolled in a pregnancy study. This specimen was peripheral blood, taken in the first trimester of pregnancy. The rearrangement uses TRBV4-1 and TRBJ1-4, with a weak D call TRBD1 (5 bases). CDR3 in DNA: TGCGCCAGCAGCCAAGTGATAGGGGTTGAAAAACTGTTTTTT. Translation gives CASSQVIGVEKLFF.